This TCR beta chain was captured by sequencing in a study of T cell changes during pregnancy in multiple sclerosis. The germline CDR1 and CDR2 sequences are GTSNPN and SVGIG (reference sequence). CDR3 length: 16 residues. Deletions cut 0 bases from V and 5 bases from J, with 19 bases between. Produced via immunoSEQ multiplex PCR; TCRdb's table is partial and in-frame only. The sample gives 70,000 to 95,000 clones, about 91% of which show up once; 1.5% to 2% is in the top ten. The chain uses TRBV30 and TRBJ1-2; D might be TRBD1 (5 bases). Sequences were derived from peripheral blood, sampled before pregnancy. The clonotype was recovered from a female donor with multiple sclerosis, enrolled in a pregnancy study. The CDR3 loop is CAWSVRDWNLGYGYTF. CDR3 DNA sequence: TGTGCCTGGAGTGTAAGGGACTGGAACCTGGGTTATGGCTACACCTTC.